This entry describes one T cell receptor beta chain. This clone's antigen is unknown. Base qualities are not recorded, but no much larger clone differs from it by a single base. Patients with a history of autoimmune disease or receiving systemic immunosuppression were excluded from the trial. Peripheral blood for TCR sequencing was collected from all dose cohorts at baseline, on cycle 4 day 1, and on cycle 7 day 1. Samples came from an open-label, multicenter, first-in-human phase I dose-escalation trial of ivuxolimab. Adults with locally advanced or metastatic head and neck squamous cell, hepatocellular, melanoma or renal cell carcinoma were enrolled in the trial. CD4+ and CD8+ T cells were sorted separately from peripheral blood before TCR sequencing. For sequencing of the TCRbeta CDR3 region, genomic DNA was extracted from the sorted cells. TCRbeta CDR3 regions were sequenced using the immunoSEQ Assay. Drawn from immuneACCESS, this table holds only the in-frame rearrangements with V and J called that TCRdb kept. Clones are partly lost; checked studies trace under half to an unresolved V gene and leave the rest unexplained. For this sample there are around 94,000 clones; more than 85% appear just once. The ten most abundant clones make up roughly 3.5% of the sample.

From the cysteine up to the phenylalanine, the CDR3 has a length of 14 residues. The sequence is cut down to CDR3 DNA, 42 bases in frame from base 1. The germline V gene specifies SQVTM as CDR1 and ANQGSEA as CDR2. V trim: 5 bases; J trim: 4 bases; unmatched bases: 9. The data originate from a study of OX40 agonist ivuxolimab in advanced cancers. For the study in its entirety: Ivuxolimab was a fully human IgG2 agonistic monoclonal antibody targeting the costimulatory receptor OX40 (CD134). Intravenous ivuxolimab was administered to patients every 2 weeks at six dose levels: 0.01, 0.1, 0.3, 1.5, 3 and 10 mg/kg. The purpose of peripheral TCRbeta sequencing was to test whether ivuxolimab changed TCR sequence diversity and led to clonal T-cell expansion. Of the 50 to 55 dose-escalation patients, hepatocellular carcinoma was present in some 19, melanoma in roughly 15, renal cell carcinoma in 9 and head and neck cancer in 9. The dose-escalation cohort was roughly 83% male with a mean age of approximately 60 years, ranging from 23 to 79. Partial responses occurred in three dose-escalation patients, of whom one had hepatocellular carcinoma and two had cutaneous melanoma. Patients were allowed to have had prior anti-PD-1, anti-PD-L1 or anti-CTLA-4 therapy, and about 40% of the dose-escalation patients had been treated with checkpoint inhibitors. The monotherapy dose-escalation portion (N of about 57 patients) of the phase I ivuxolimab trial is reported in the paper. Points the paper makes about the study in general: In partial responders in the 0.1-3.0 mg/kg groups, normalized peripheral clonal expansion was found to be among the lowest, especially among CD8+ T cells. Which antigens the clonally expanded peripheral T cells were specific for was not determined. After ivuxolimab, expanded clones were on average more numerous among CD8+ T cells than among CD4+ T cells. Low levels of normalized T-cell clonal expansion were also shown by some nonresponding patients. At doses of 0.1 to 3.0 mg/kg, clonal expansion of both CD4+ and CD8+ T cells in blood was seen between baseline and week 6.

The clonotype was recovered from an adult with an advanced solid tumor such as melanoma, head and neck, liver or kidney cancer. The specimen was CD4+ or CD8+ T cells sorted from blood, collected in a trial of the OX40 agonist ivuxolimab. The V and J genes are TRBV29-1 and TRBJ1-1; TRBD1 fits 8 bases in the junction. This receptor carries the CDR3 CSVPAGGSSTEAFF. The base sequence is TGCAGCGTTCCGGCAGGGGGCTCGTCCACTGAAGCTTTCTTT.